This T cell receptor (beta chain) was retrieved from a study of blood T cell repertoires in COVID-19 (dated by TCRdb to about 2020). A note on the overall study: The collaborator samples originated in the United States, Italy and Spain and spanned the acute and convalescent phases of COVID-19. The dataset comprised deeply sampled blood TCRbeta repertoires from subjects exposed to, actively infected with, or recovered from COVID-19. The samples were drawn from two sources: the first 160 participants of the ongoing ImmuneRACE study, and 1,254 subjects contributed by 6 global collaborators. Nearly every sample came with metadata listing a de-identified subject ID, COVID-19 status, age in years and sex. A freely available public database, intended as a resource for researchers studying the immune response to SARS-CoV-2, is where the repertoires were released. The material from the prospective study consisted of cDNA or gDNA derived from T cells, B-cell-depleted T cells, or PBMCs. Where available, HLA class I and class II types were obtained from metadata supplied by the sample provider rather than from assay-based typing. The paper as a whole reports these results and caveats: How much clinical and demographic metadata was included differed by source and by participant, and the metadata was provided uncurated.

Points on this clone: Its antigen remains unidentified. There are no base qualities to consult, and no much larger clone falls within one base.

Participants in the prospective study were enrolled through a virtual design, were aged roughly 18 to 90 years, and lived in under 25 United States geographic areas. In the prospective study, participants were assigned to cohorts based on the clinical history participants reported in a screening survey and a study questionnaire. For ImmuneRACE Cohort 3, a participant was defined as recovered based on two consecutive negative NP/OP PCR tests, clearance by a healthcare professional, or resolution of symptoms. Each participant in the prospective study had whole blood, serum and a nasopharyngeal or oropharyngeal swab collected by mobile phlebotomists. Participants in the prospective study had the option to provide additional blood draws and questionnaires over a 2-month period. Prospective study blood samples were shipped either frozen or at room temperature before DNA extraction. TCRbeta CDR3 regions were amplified from genomic DNA using the immunoSEQ Assay, a bias-controlled multiplex PCR. As for the original processing: Nucleated cell counts per sample were estimated from amplification of reference gene primers within the assay. Sequence reads were collapsed and filtered to measure the absolute abundance of every unique TCRbeta CDR3 rearrangement. Productive Simpson clonality was computed per sample as the square root of Simpson's diversity index over productive rearrangements. TCRdb took this table from immuneACCESS and kept in-frame rearrangements with V and J called. Such tables lack part of the clones; where checked against another copy, unresolved V genes explain under half of the gap, and the rest is unexplained. D and trimming were read from the DNA, whereas the V and J calls and clone size are those reported in that table. This sample is represented by 200,000 to 250,000 clones; about nine tenths of them were singletons. About 1.6% of the sample comes from the top ten.

Sequencing was performed on PBMCs or T cells enriched from blood (not recorded which). This sequence was found in a man between 35 and 55 years old who had recovered from COVID-19.

This receptor has the CDR3 CASSLLGAINEQFF. The DNA reads TGTGCCAGCAGCCTCCTAGGGGCTATAAATGAGCAGTTCTTC. The chain is assembled from TRBV7-9 and TRBJ2-1; 5 matching bases give a weak D call of TRBD1. In the germline V gene (reference sequence), CDR1 corresponds to SEHNR and CDR2 to FQNEAQ. The CDR3, from cysteine to phenylalanine, totals 14 residues. Kept here is only the CDR3 DNA, which spans 42 bases and is read in frame from base 1. V loses 5 bases, J loses 7 bases, and the germline ends lie 15 bases apart. Beyond the CDR3, the reference TRBV7-9 and TRBJ2-1 genes provide the residues; the full variable domain reads: DTGVSQNPRHKITKRGQNVTFRCDPISEHNRLYWYRQTLGQGPEFLTYFQNEAQLEKSRLLSDRFSAERPKGSFSTLEIQRTEQGDSAMYLCASSLLGAINEQFFGPGTRLTVL.